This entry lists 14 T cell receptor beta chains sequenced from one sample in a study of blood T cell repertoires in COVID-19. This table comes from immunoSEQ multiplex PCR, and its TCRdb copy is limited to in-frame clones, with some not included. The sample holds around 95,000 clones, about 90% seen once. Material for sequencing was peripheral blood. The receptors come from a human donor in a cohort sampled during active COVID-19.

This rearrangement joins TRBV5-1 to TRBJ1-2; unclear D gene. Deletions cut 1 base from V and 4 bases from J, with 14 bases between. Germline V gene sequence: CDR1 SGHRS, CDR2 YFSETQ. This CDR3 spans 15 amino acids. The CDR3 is CASSLNPDGVYGYTF. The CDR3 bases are TGCGCCAGCAGCTTGAACCCAGACGGAGTCTATGGCTACACCTTC.

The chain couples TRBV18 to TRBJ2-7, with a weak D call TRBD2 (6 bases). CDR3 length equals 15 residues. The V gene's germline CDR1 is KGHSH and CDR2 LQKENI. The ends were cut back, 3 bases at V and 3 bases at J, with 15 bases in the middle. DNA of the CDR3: TGTGCCAGCTCACCCCGGGTGTCTAGCGACTACGAGCAGTACTTC. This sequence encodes CASSPRVSSDYEQYF. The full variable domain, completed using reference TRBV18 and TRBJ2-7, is NAGVMQNPRHLVRRRGQEARLRCSPMKGHSHVYWYRQLPEEGLKFMVYLQKENIIDESGMPKERFSAEFPKEGPSILRIQQVVRGDSAAYFCASSPRVSSDYEQYFGPGTRLTVT.

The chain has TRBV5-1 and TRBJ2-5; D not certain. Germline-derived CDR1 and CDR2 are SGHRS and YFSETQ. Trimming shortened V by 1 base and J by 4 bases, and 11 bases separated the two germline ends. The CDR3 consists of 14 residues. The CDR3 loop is CASSLNFPRETQYF. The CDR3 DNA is TGCGCCAGCAGCTTGAACTTCCCTCGAGAGACCCAGTACTTC.

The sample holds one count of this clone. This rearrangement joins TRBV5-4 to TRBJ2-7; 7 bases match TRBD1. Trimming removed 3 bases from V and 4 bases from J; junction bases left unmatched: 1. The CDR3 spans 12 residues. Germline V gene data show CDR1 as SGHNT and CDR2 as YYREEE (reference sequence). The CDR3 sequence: CASSWDRYEQYF. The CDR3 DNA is TGTGCCAGCAGCTGGGACAGATACGAGCAGTACTTC.

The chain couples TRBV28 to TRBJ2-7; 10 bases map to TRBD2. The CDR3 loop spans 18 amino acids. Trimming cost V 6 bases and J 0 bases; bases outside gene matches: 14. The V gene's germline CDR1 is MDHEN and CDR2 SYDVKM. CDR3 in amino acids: CASSHYPLRLAGSYEQYF. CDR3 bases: TGTGCCAGCAGCCATTATCCCCTTAGACTAGCGGGCTCCTACGAGCAGTACTTC.

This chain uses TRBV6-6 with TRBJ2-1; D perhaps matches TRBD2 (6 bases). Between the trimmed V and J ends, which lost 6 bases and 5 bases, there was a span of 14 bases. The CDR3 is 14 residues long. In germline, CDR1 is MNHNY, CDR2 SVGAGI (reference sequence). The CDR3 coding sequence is TGTGCCAGCAGCGGGACTGGCACAAACAATGAGCAGTTCTTC. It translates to CASSGTGTNNEQFF.

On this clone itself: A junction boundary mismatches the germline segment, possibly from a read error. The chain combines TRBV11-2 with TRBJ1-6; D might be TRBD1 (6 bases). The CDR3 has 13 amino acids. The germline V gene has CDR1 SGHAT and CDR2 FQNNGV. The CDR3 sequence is CASSSLRSGGLDF. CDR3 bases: TGTGCCAGCAGCTCCCTCCGGTCGGGGGGCTTAGACTTT. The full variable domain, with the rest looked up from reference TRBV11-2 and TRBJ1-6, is EAGVAQSPRYKIIEKRQSVAFWCNPISGHATLYWYQQILGQGPKLLIQFQNNGVVDDSQLPKDRFSAERLKGVDSTLKIQPAKLEDSAVYLCASSSLRSGGLDFGNGTRLTVT.

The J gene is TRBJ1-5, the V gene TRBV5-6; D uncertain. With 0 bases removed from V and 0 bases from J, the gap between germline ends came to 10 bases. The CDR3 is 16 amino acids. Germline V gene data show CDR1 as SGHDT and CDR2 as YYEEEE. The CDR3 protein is CASSLGSGDSNQPQHF. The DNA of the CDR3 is TGTGCCAGCAGCTTGGGGTCCGGGGATAGCAATCAGCCCCAGCATTTT.

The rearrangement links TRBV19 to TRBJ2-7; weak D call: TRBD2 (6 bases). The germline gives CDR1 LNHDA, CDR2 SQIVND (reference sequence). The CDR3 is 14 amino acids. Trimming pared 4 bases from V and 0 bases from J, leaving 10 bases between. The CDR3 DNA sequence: TGTGCCAGTAGTACGTCTAGCGCCTCCTACGAGCAGTACTTC. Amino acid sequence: CASSTSSASYEQYF.

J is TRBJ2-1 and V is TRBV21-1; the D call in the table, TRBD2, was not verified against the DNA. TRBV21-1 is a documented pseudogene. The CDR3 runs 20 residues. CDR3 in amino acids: CASSNRLAGGPGREYNEQFF. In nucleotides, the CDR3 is TGTGCCAGCAGCAACCGACTAGCGGGAGGGCCGGGTCGAGAATACAATGAGCAGTTCTTC.

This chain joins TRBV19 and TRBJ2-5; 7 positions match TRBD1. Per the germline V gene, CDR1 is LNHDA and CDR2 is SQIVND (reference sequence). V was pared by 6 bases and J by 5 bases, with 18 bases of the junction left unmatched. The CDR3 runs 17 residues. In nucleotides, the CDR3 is TGTGCCAGTAGCCCGGCCGGAAACTACAGGGGCGGGGAGACCCAGTACTTC. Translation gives CASSPAGNYRGGETQYF.

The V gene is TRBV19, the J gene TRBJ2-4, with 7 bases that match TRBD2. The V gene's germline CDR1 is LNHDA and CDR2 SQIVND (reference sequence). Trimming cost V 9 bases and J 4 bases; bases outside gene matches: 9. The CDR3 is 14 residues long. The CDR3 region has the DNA TGTGCCAGCCACGGGGACTATAAAAAAAACATTCAGTACTTC. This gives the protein CASHGDYKKNIQYF.

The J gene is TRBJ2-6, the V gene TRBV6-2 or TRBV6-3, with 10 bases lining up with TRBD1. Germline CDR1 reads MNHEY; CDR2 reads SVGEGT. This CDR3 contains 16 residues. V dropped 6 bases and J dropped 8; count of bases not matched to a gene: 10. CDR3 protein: CASSRGGQGVTNVLTF. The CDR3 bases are TGTGCCAGCAGCCGCGGTGGACAGGGGGTTACCAACGTCCTGACTTTC.

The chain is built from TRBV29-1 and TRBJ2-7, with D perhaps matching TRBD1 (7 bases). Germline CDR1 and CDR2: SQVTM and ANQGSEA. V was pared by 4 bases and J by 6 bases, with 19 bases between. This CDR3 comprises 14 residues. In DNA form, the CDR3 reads TGCAGCGTTGCCTTCATCAGGAGGGACAGCGAGCAGTACTTC. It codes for CSVAFIRRDSEQYF.